This paragraph reports one TCR beta chain. Its matching antigen is unknown. TCRdb called the 5' RACE reads again in MiXCR, with one record for every CDR3 protein. The table includes about 440,000 distinct CDR3 sequences, 15% to 25% detected once. The data derive from a study of T-cell memory formation after mild COVID-19. Study findings and constraints: Cross-reactive memory appears to have joined, as suggested by some responding clones showing up in pre-infection memory. Second-wave clones peaking on day 37 lacked confirmed SARS-CoV-2 specificity.

The germline CDR1 and CDR2 sequences are SGDLS and YYNGEE. The CDR3 spans 16 residues. V lost 1 base and J lost 2; bases outside the gene matches: 5. This receptor was identified in an adult woman who had mild COVID-19 (a few samples of this study predate the infection). Cell type and time point are not known. The chain links TRBV9 to TRBJ2-3, with 9 bases that match TRBD2. The sample was PBMCs or a T cell subset sorted from them (not recorded which). The CDR3: CASSVWRGGSTDTQYF. The CDR3 bases are TGTGCCAGCAGCGTATGGCGGGGGGGCTCCACAGATACGCAGTATTTT. The full variable domain, in which reference TRBV9 and TRBJ2-3 provide the parts outside the CDR3, is DSGVTQTPKHLITATGQRVTLRCSPRSGDLSVYWYQQSLDQGLQFLIQYYNGEERAKGNILERFSAQQFPDLHSELNLSSLELGDSALYFCASSVWRGGSTDTQYFGPGTRLTVL.